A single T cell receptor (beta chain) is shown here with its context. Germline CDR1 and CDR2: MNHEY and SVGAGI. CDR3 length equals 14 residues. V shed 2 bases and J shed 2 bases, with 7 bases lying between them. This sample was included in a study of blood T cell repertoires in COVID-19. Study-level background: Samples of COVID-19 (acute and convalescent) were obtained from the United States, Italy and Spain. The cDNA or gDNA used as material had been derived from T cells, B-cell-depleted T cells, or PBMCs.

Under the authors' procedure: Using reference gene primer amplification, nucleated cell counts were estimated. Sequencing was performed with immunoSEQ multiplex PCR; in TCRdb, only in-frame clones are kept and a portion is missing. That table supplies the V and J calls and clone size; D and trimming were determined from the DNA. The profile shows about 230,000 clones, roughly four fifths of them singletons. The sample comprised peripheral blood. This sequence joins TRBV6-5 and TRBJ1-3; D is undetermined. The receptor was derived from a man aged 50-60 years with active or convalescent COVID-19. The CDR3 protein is CASSYVPAGNTIYF. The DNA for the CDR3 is TGTGCCAGCAGTTACGTTCCAGCTGGAAACACCATATATTTT.